This T cell receptor (beta chain) was recorded in a study of regulatory T cells in long-lasting Graves disease. Study-level findings and limits: Authors noted too few samples as a limitation. Thyroid tissue was not studied; only peripheral blood was.

The V gene lost 4 bases and the J gene lost 7 bases, with 14 bases spanning the gap. The V gene's germline CDR1 is ENHRY and CDR2 SYGVKD. This CDR3 is 13 amino acids long. Arm-PCR of CDR3 regions and iRepertoire HTBI primers were the basis on which TCR beta libraries were built. MiXCR was run by TCRdb on the multiplex PCR reads, yielding one entry per CDR3 protein. The table includes some 350,000 distinct CDR3 sequences, 15% to 20% detected once. Time point reported: newly diagnosed GD, antithyroid drugs for less than 3 months. There was RNA extracted from PBMCs, and the TCR library was made from it. This clonotype showed up many times. Its target is not known. These records were also assigned to another study, of T cells in Graves' hyperthyroidism and ophthalmopathy.

The clonotype was recovered from a woman aged 18-30 years with Graves disease. The chain couples TRBV10-3 to TRBJ2-7, with D unresolved. The sequencing used peripheral blood mononuclear cells (PBMCs), collected at new diagnosis, from a patient treated with antithyroid drugs. CDR3 loop: CAISAGLPGEQYF. The CDR3 region has the DNA TGTGCCATCAGTGCCGGGCTCCCCGGAGAGCAGTACTTC.